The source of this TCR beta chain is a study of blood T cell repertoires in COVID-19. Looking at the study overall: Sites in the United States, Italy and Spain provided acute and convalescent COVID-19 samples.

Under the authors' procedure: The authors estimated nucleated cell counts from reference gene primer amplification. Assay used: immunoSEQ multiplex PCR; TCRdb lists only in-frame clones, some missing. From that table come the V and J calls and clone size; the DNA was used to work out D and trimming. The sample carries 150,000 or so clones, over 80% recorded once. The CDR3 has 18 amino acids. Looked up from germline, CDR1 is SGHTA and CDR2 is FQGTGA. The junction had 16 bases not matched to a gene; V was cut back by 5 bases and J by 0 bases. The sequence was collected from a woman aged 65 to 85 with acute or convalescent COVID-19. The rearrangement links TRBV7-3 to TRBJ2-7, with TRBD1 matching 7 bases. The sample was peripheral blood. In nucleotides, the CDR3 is TGTGCCAGCAGCCCCCTGTACCCAGGGACAGACTTCTCCTACGAGCAGTACTTC. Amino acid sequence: CASSPLYPGTDFSYEQYF.